The text below deals with one T cell receptor beta chain. As yet, its antigen is unknown. The sample originates from a study of PD-1 blockade in classical Hodgkin lymphoma. Study-wide background: Patients were administered nivolumab (3 mg/kg intravenously) every 2 weeks.

The CDR3 consists of 16 residues. After removal of 6 bases from V and 5 bases from J, the junction contained 9 bases not matched to a gene. CDR1 and CDR2 from the germline V gene are LNHDA and SQIVND (reference sequence). The patients all showed relapse after autologous stem cell transplantation, while their brentuximab vedotin exposure varied. The study, taken as a whole, reports: Only CD4+ TCR diversity, not CD8+, had risen significantly by C4D1. According to reports, newly diagnosed patients had lower baseline TCR diversity than healthy donors, and relapsed/refractory patients had lower baseline TCR diversity still. Prior to therapy, complete responders displayed diversity much like that of newly diagnosed patients.

Generated by immunoSEQ multiplex PCR, the TCRdb table keeps only in-frame clones and is missing some. The data contain about 97,000 clones, approximately 80% of them singletons. Sequencing was performed on peripheral blood mononuclear cells (PBMCs), taken at baseline. This chain links TRBV19 with TRBJ2-3; 12 bases line up with TRBD2. The source of this sequence is a human donor with classical Hodgkin lymphoma. CDR3 DNA sequence: TGTGCCAGTAGGAGGTCTAGCGGGAGGGCCATAGATACGCAGTATTTT. As protein: CASRRSSGRAIDTQYF.